This T cell receptor (beta chain) appears in the sequencing data of a study of T cells in Graves' hyperthyroidism and ophthalmopathy. Amplification of TCR beta CDR3 regions used RNA as the template. The HTBI primer set served for first-round RT-PCR of the TCR CDR3. Each CDR3 protein is one row after TCRdb ran MiXCR on the multiplex PCR reads. The data show 300,000 to 450,000 distinct CDR3 sequences, with approximately 15% seen just once and around a fifth held by the top ten. This clonotype was seen a handful of times. The V gene's germline CDR1 is DFQATT and CDR2 SNEGSKA (reference sequence). CDR3 length: 17 residues. V was cut by 2 bases and J by 0 bases, with 19 bases left in between.

The TCR originated in a woman aged 25 to 45 with Graves' ophthalmopathy. The rearrangement joins TRBV20-1 to TRBJ1-1; weak D call: TRBD1 (6 bases). What was sequenced was blood. The CDR3 nucleotides read TGCAGTGCTAGAAAGGCAGGGGTCCTCCTTCTGAACACTGAAGCTTTCTTT. Translation gives CSARKAGVLLLNTEAFF.